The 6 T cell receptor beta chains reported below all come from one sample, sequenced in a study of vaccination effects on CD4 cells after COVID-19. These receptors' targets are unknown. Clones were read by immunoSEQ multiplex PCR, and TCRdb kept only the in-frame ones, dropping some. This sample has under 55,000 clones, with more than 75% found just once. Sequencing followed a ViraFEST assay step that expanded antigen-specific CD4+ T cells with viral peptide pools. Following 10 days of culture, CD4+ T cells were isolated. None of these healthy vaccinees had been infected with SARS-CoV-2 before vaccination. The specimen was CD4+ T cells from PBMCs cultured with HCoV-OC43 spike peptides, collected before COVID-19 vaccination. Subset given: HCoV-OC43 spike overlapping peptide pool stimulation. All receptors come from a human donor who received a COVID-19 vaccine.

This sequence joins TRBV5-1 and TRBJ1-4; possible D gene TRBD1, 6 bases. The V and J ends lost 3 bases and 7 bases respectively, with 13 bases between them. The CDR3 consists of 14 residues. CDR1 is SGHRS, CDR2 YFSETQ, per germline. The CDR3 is CASSSGAEGEKLFF. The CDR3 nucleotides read TGCGCCAGCAGCTCGGGGGCGGAAGGTGAAAAACTGTTTTTT.

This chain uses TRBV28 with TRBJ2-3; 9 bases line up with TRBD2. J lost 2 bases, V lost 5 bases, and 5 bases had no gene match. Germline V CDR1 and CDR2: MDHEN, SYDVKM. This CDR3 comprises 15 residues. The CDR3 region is CASSQRGAPTDTQYF. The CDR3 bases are TGTGCCAGCAGTCAGCGGGGGGCCCCCACAGATACGCAGTATTTT.

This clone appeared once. The CDR3 region has the DNA TGTGCCAGCAGCACCCGTTGGGTATCTGGGACTAGCGGGGGGAGCTCCTACGAGCAGTACGTC. It yields the protein CASSTRWVSGTSGGSSYEQYV. This rearrangement joins TRBV21-1 to TRBJ2-7; the listed D gene, TRBD2, was not tested against the DNA. TRBV21-1 is a pseudogene locus. The length of the CDR3 is 21 residues.

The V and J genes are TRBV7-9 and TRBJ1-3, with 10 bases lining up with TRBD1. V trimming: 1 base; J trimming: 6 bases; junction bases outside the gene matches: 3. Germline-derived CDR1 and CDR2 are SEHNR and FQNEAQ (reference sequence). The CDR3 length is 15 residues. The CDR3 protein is CASSLGTGGINTIYF. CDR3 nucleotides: TGTGCCAGCAGCTTAGGGACAGGGGGAATAAACACCATATATTTT.

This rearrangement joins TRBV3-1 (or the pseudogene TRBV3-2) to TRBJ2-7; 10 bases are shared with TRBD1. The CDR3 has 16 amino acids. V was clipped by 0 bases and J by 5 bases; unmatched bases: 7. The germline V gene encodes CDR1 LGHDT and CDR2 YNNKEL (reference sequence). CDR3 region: CASSQEVDRGLNEQYV. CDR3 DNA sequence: TGTGCCAGCAGCCAAGAAGTCGACAGGGGGCTCAACGAGCAGTACGTC.

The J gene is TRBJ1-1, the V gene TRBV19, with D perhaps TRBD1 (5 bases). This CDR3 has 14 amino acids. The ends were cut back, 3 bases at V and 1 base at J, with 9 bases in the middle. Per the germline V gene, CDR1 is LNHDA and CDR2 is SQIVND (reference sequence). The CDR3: CASSIGGANTEAFF. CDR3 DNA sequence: TGTGCCAGTAGTATCGGCGGGGCGAACACTGAAGCTTTCTTT. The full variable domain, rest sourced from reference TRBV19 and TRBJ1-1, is DGGITQSPKYLFRKEGQNVTLSCEQNLNHDAMYWYRQDPGQGLRLIYYSQIVNDFQKGDIAEGYSVSREKKESFPLTVTSAQKNPTAFYLCASSIGGANTEAFFGQGTRLTVV.